A single T cell receptor (beta chain) is shown here with its context. Antigen: not known. This sample was taken from a study of vaccination effects on CD4 cells after COVID-19. Assay: immunoSEQ multiplex PCR; the TCRdb copy retains only in-frame clones and omits some. The data contain tens of thousands of clones, around 68% of them singletons. Study-wide findings and caveats: In the study, convalescent patients were few, and early post-infection timepoints were absent.

Sequencing followed a ViraFEST assay step that expanded antigen-specific CD4+ T cells with viral peptide pools. Subsequent to a culture period of less than twelve days, CD4+ T cells were isolated. Nucleocapsid antibodies were negative in the vaccine recipients, who had never had SARS-CoV-2 infection. The culture medium for approximately 1.9 million PBMC per well included 10 IU/ml IL-2 and around 10 ug/ml peptides. Between the trimmed V and J ends, which lost 4 bases and 3 bases, there was a span of 18 bases. The germline V gene has CDR1 SGHDN and CDR2 FVKESK. The CDR3 spans 16 residues. The sequencing here drew on CD4+ T cells from PBMCs cultured with SARS-CoV-2 spike peptides, taken before COVID-19 vaccination. This sequence was found in a human donor who received a COVID-19 vaccine. The chain carries TRBV14 and TRBJ2-5; weak D call: TRBD2 (5 bases). The CDR3 DNA follows: TGTGCCAGCAGCCCGCGGGCCCTCCCCTTCAAAGAGACCCAGTACTTC. Protein sequence: CASSPRALPFKETQYF.